The 8 T cell receptor beta chains given below trace back to one sample, sequenced in a study of blood T cells in healthy people across ages. The authors ran a second PCR of about 6 to 11 cycles using a sample-barcoded 5' primer and a J-beta primer mix. TCRdb reprocessed the 5' RACE reads via MiXCR and lists one record per CDR3 protein. Counted here are 760,000 or so distinct CDR3 sequences, about 25% occurring once; the ten biggest clones make up more than 7.5%. This same sample was also part of a study on T cells of mothers and their children.

Material: blood. These receptors all come from a boy aged 5-17 years in good health.

This chain links TRBV29-1 with TRBJ1-1, with a tentative D call TRBD1 (6 bases). Between the trimmed V and J ends, which lost 7 bases and 5 bases, there was a span of 20 bases. The germline CDR1 and CDR2 sequences are SQVTM and ANQGSEA. This CDR3 spans 14 amino acids. CDR3: CSAKVPQGLTEAFF. CDR3 coding DNA: TGCAGCGCCAAGGTACCACAGGGTCTTACTGAAGCTTTCTTT.

The V gene is TRBV5-1, the J gene TRBJ2-7; 10 nucleotides align to TRBD2. Germline assignment: CDR1 SGHRS and CDR2 YFSETQ. This CDR3 comprises 14 residues. V shed 7 bases and J 1 base; nucleotides not matched to a gene: 5. The CDR3 loop reads CASASGGGSYEQYF. The DNA for the CDR3 is TGCGCCAGCGCTAGCGGGGGAGGATCCTACGAGCAGTACTTC.

V usage is TRBV12-1 and J usage is TRBJ2-2; the tabulated D call, TRBD2, remains unverified against the DNA. TRBV12-1 is a known pseudogene. This CDR3 has 15 residues. CDR3 loop: CASSLVEGNTGELFF. CDR3 coding DNA: TGTGCCAGCAGCTTGGTTGAGGGAAACACCGGGGAGCTGTTTTTT.

A few counts support this clonotype. The chain employs TRBV29-1 and TRBJ2-4; TRBD1 might be the D (5 bases). V lost 4 bases and J lost 2, with 9 bases in between. CDR1 is SQVTM, CDR2 ANQGSEA, per germline. The CDR3 loop spans 13 amino acids. The CDR3, as DNA: TGCAGCGTTGTAGCAGGGCCCAAAAACATTCAGTACTTC. This gives the protein CSVVAGPKNIQYF.

The genes are TRBV7-9 and TRBJ2-4; the D gene is possibly TRBD2 (6 bases). V was shortened by 8 bases and J by 0 bases, with 14 bases between the two germline ends. CDR1 and CDR2 from the germline V gene are SEHNR and FQNEAQ (reference sequence). This CDR3 is 15 amino acids long. The CDR3 nucleotides are TGTGCCAGCCGGGGGAGCCTAGGAGCCAAAAACATTCAGTACTTC. Its translation is CASRGSLGAKNIQYF.

The chain carries TRBV20-1 and TRBJ1-1; TRBD1 agrees at 7 bases. This CDR3 has 16 residues. CDR1 DFQATT and CDR2 SNEGSKA come from the germline V gene (reference sequence). The V segment lost 2 bases and the J segment 1 base; nucleotides outside the gene matches: 10. CDR3 sequence (DNA): TGCAGTGCTAGATCGATTACAGGGGCCCCGAACACTGAAGCTTTCTTT. Its protein is CSARSITGAPNTEAFF.

J is TRBJ2-7 and V is TRBV29-1, with a possible D match to TRBD2 (5 bases). Germline V gene sequence: CDR1 SQVTM, CDR2 ANQGSEA. V was trimmed by 5 bases and J by 3 bases, leaving 8 bases between them. This CDR3 region has 11 residues. The CDR3 loop is CSVIRGYEQYF. The CDR3 bases are TGCAGCGTTATCCGGGGCTACGAGCAGTACTTC.

The table lists this clonotype with a few counts. V is TRBV7-2 and J is TRBJ1-4, with a weak D call TRBD1 (6 bases). V shed 7 bases and J shed 6 bases, with 15 bases lying between them. The CDR3 loop spans 14 amino acids. Per the germline V gene, CDR1 is SGHTA and CDR2 is FQGNSA. The CDR3 DNA reads TGTGCCAGCACGATCGAGGGGGTCGATGAAAAACTGTTTTTT. Its translation: CASTIEGVDEKLFF.